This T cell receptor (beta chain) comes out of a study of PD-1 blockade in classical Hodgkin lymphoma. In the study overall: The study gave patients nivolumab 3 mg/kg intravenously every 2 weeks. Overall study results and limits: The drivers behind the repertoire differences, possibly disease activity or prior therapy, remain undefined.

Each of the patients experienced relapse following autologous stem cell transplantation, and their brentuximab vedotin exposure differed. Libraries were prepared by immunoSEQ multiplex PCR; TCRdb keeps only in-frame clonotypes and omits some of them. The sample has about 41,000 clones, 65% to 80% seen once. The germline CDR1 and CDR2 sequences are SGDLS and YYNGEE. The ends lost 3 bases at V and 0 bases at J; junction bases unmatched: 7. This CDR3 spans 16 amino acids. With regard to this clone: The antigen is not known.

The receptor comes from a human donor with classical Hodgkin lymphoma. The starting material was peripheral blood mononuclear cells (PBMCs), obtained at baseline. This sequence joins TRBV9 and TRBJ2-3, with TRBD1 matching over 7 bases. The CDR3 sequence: CASSGIQGWSTDTQYF. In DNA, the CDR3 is TGTGCCAGCAGCGGAATACAGGGGTGGAGCACAGATACGCAGTATTTT.